What follows are 29 T cell receptor beta chains derived from one specimen sequenced in a study of blood T cell repertoires in COVID-19. Produced via immunoSEQ multiplex PCR; TCRdb's table is partial and in-frame only. The top ten hold 25% to 35% of the sample, which has about 120,000 clones, around 89% seen once. Sample: peripheral blood. The receptors stem from a man between 65 and 85 years old with active or convalescent COVID-19.

The genes are TRBV5-6 and TRBJ2-3; a possible D gene is TRBD1 (6 bases). Germline assignment: CDR1 SGHDT and CDR2 YYEEEE. The CDR3 spans 14 residues. Trimming took off 3 bases at V and 2 bases at J, with 10 bases between the two ends. CDR3 coding DNA: TGTGCCAGCAGCTGGTGGGACAACACAGATACGCAGTATTTT. Its translation: CASSWWDNTDTQYF.

This CDR3 reads CASSPGGSGSGRREQYF. The CDR3 DNA reads as TGTGCCAGCAGCCCGGGCGGAAGCGGGAGTGGTCGCCGCGAGCAGTACTTC. The V and J genes are TRBV5-4 and TRBJ2-7, with TRBD2 matching over 8 bases. The CDR3 spans 17 residues. The trim removed 4 bases at V and 6 bases at J, leaving 18 bases unmatched. CDR1 is SGHNT, CDR2 YYREEE, per germline (reference sequence).

This sequence joins TRBV10-1 and TRBJ2-7, with 8 bases aligning to TRBD2. V gave up 6 bases and J gave up 3 bases; unmatched junction bases: 7. Germline CDR1 reads WNHNN; CDR2 reads SYGVQD (reference sequence). This CDR3 spans 14 amino acids. The CDR3 nucleotides are TGCGCCAGCAGGACAACGGGGGGGGGCTACGAGCAGTACTTC. Its protein is CASRTTGGGYEQYF.

J is TRBJ2-7 and V is TRBV11-3, with 7 bases matching TRBD1. Germline V gives CDR1 SGHNT, CDR2 YENEEA. The CDR3 extends over 13 amino acids. V shed 3 bases and J 3 bases; nucleotides not matched to a gene: 2. CDR3 loop: CASSLGTDYEQYF. In DNA, the CDR3 is TGTGCCAGCAGCTTGGGGACAGACTACGAGCAGTACTTC. The complete variable domain, with remaining parts taken from reference TRBV11-3 and TRBJ2-7, reads EAGVVQSPRYKIIEKKQPVAFWCNPISGHNTLYWYLQNLGQGPELLIRYENEEAVDDSQLPKDRFSAERLKGVDSTLKIQPAELGDSAVYLCASSLGTDYEQYFGPGTRLTVT.

This sequence joins TRBV19 and TRBJ1-2; TRBD1 is a possible D gene (5 bases). The CDR3 runs 13 residues. Per germline, CDR1 LNHDA and CDR2 SQIVND (reference sequence). The CDR3 sequence is CASVAAGEAGRTF. In DNA form, the CDR3 reads TGTGCTTCAGTAGCAGCGGGGGAGGCAGGGCGCACCTTC. The whole variable domain, filled in from reference TRBV19 and TRBJ1-2, reads DGGITQSPKYLFRKEGQNVTLSCEQNLNHDAMYWYRQDPGQGLRLIYYSQIVNDFQKGDIAEGYSVSREKKESFPLTVTSAQKNPTAFYLCASVAAGEAGRTFGSGTRLTVV.

This clone was seen a single time. The chain combines TRBV6-5 with TRBJ2-7, with D possibly being TRBD2 (5 bases). The germline V and J ends were trimmed by 10 bases and 2 bases, with 21 bases remaining between them. CDR1 is MNHEY, CDR2 SVGAGI, per germline. The CDR3 has 15 residues. CDR3 nucleotides: TGTGCCACGCGGGCTGGACGCTCTCTCGCCTACGAGCAGTACTTC. Its protein is CATRAGRSLAYEQYF.

V usage is TRBV28 and J usage is TRBJ2-7; 7 bases are a match to TRBD2. CDR1 and CDR2 (germline): MDHEN, SYDVKM. The V gene end was trimmed by 8 bases and the J gene end by 3 bases; junction bases not matched to a gene: 4. There are 12 residues in the CDR3. The CDR3 nucleotides read TGTGCCAGCGGGGGAGGGATCTACGAGCAGTACTTC. It specifies CASGGGIYEQYF.

J is TRBJ2-7 and V is TRBV28; TRBD1 matches 11 bases. The CDR3 sequence is 16 residues long. Germline V lookup: CDR1 MDHEN, CDR2 SYDVKM. The V gene end was trimmed by 10 bases and the J gene end by 5 bases; junction bases not matched to a gene: 16. CDR3 region: CATIRAGGGQGDEQYF. The CDR3 nucleotides read TGTGCCACCATTCGCGCCGGGGGGGGACAGGGGGACGAGCAGTACTTC.

This clone has only one observation. The rearrangement joins TRBV24-1 to TRBJ2-3, with D possibly being TRBD1 (5 bases). In germline, CDR1 is KGHDR, CDR2 SFDVKD. Trimming pared 11 bases from V and 0 bases from J, leaving 20 bases between. This CDR3 has 16 amino acids. In DNA form, the CDR3 reads TGTGCCAGCCCCGAGGACACCGAGCCTAGCACAGATACGCAGTATTTT. As protein: CASPEDTEPSTDTQYF.

The J gene is TRBJ2-1, the V gene TRBV10-3; the match to TRBD2 covers 10 bases. The length of the CDR3 is 14 residues. Germline-derived CDR1 and CDR2 are ENHRY and SYGVKD. V lost 7 bases and J lost 5; bases outside the gene matches: 5. The CDR3 loop is CAITAGLADNEQFF. DNA for the CDR3: TGTGCCATCACCGCCGGACTAGCGGACAATGAGCAGTTCTTC.

The chain couples TRBV19 to TRBJ2-2, with D perhaps matching TRBD2 (6 bases). CDR3 length: 16 residues. Trimming removed 8 bases from V and 4 bases from J, with 20 bases in between. Germline V CDR1 and CDR2: LNHDA, SQIVND (reference sequence). The CDR3 sequence: CASRSPGLSITGELFF. In DNA, the CDR3 is TGTGCCAGTCGATCTCCGGGACTCTCTATCACCGGGGAGCTGTTTTTT.

This clone was counted a single time. The rearrangement uses TRBV24-1 and TRBJ2-7; 8 positions agree with TRBD1. Germline values: CDR1 KGHDR, CDR2 SFDVKD. The CDR3 has 17 residues. Unmatched junction bases numbered 10, after V lost 4 bases and J lost 0 bases. CDR3 sequence (DNA): TGTGCCACCAGTGACGTCCCCGGGACAGGTGACTCCTACGAGCAGTACTTC. This translates into CATSDVPGTGDSYEQYF.

J is TRBJ2-2 and V is TRBV5-6; TRBD1 matches 9 bases. With 0 bases clipped from V and 5 bases from J, the junction kept 11 bases outside the gene matches. The germline CDR1 and CDR2 sequences are SGHDT and YYEEEE. The length of the CDR3 is 18 residues. The DNA for the CDR3 is TGTGCCAGCAGCTTGGCCAACAGGGGGCGATTTAGGACCGGGGAGCTGTTTTTT. This translates into CASSLANRGRFRTGELFF.

The chain recombines TRBV7-9 with TRBJ2-3, with no clear D. V was shortened by 1 base and J by 8 bases, with 16 bases between the two germline ends. Germline V gives CDR1 SEHNR, CDR2 FQNEAQ (reference sequence). The CDR3 is made up of 15 amino acids. Here the CDR3 reads CASSLELQSQPTQYF. The CDR3, as DNA: TGTGCCAGCAGCTTAGAATTGCAGTCACAACCTACGCAGTATTTT.

V and J are TRBV6-5 and TRBJ1-1; 7 nucleotides agree with TRBD1. CDR1 and CDR2 (germline): MNHEY, SVGAGI. CDR3 length equals 13 residues. V was pared by 8 bases and J by 5 bases, with 8 bases of the junction left unmatched. The CDR3 sequence: CASVATGPTEAFF. The CDR3 DNA is TGTGCCAGCGTTGCGACAGGGCCTACTGAAGCTTTCTTT.

V is TRBV27 and J is TRBJ1-1; 9 nucleotides align to TRBD1. J lost 5 bases, V lost 5 bases, and 3 bases had no gene match. The CDR3 contains 13 residues. Per the germline V gene, CDR1 is MNHEY and CDR2 is SMNVEV (reference sequence). The CDR3 nucleotides are TGTGCCAGCAGTCGACAGGGGGGGACTGAAGCTTTCTTT. Its translation: CASSRQGGTEAFF.

This sequence joins TRBV6-2 or TRBV6-3 and TRBJ2-5, with TRBD2 matching over 12 bases. V trimming: 2 bases; J trimming: 5 bases; junction bases outside the gene matches: 6. The germline gives CDR1 MNHEY, CDR2 SVGEGT. CDR3 length: 16 amino acids. The CDR3 DNA follows: TGTGCCAGCAGTTACCGGACTAGCGGGGTTCCCGAGACCCAGTACTTC. It is translated as CASSYRTSGVPETQYF.

The chain joins TRBV14 to TRBJ2-5, with TRBD2 matching over 16 bases. J was trimmed by 7 bases and V by 3 bases; bases with no gene match: 2. CDR3 length: 15 amino acids. CDR1 SGHDN and CDR2 FVKESK come from the germline V gene. CDR3 loop: CASSQGLAGGRTQYF. DNA for the CDR3: TGTGCCAGCAGCCAGGGACTAGCGGGAGGGAGGACCCAGTACTTC.

The chain has TRBV18 and TRBJ2-1, with 7 nucleotides matching TRBD2. CDR3 length: 16 residues. The V gene end was trimmed by 3 bases and the J gene end by 4 bases; junction bases not matched to a gene: 9. Germline V gene data show CDR1 as KGHSH and CDR2 as LQKENI. The CDR3 DNA reads TGTGCCAGCTCACCTAACGGCGGACTAGTATACAATGAGCAGTTCTTC. Translation: CASSPNGGLVYNEQFF.

The J gene is TRBJ1-6, the V gene TRBV19, with 8 bases aligning to TRBD1. V was clipped by 10 bases and J by 7 bases; unmatched bases: 12. Germline V gene lookup returns CDR1 LNHDA and CDR2 SQIVND (reference sequence). The CDR3 contains 15 residues. The CDR3 region is CATSTGAGFNSPLHF. The CDR3 nucleotides are TGTGCCACCTCGACAGGGGCGGGTTTCAATTCACCCCTCCACTTT. Complete variable domain (other parts from reference TRBV19 and TRBJ1-6): DGGITQSPKYLFRKEGQNVTLSCEQNLNHDAMYWYRQDPGQGLRLIYYSQIVNDFQKGDIAEGYSVSREKKESFPLTVTSAQKNPTAFYLCATSTGAGFNSPLHFGNGTRLTVT.

This sequence joins TRBV12-3 or TRBV12-4 and TRBJ2-1; TRBD1 matches 8 bases. With 8 bases clipped from V and 6 bases from J, the junction kept 0 bases outside the gene matches. The CDR3 is 11 residues long. CDR3 DNA: TGTGCCAGCGACAGGGGCAATGAGCAGTTCTTC. It specifies CASDRGNEQFF.

CDR3 protein: CASSTGLRDEQYF. The DNA for the CDR3 is TGTGCCAGCAGCACAGGACTAAGGGACGAGCAGTACTTC. The chain couples TRBV7-2 to TRBJ2-7; possibly TRBD2 for D (6 bases). In germline, CDR1 is SGHTA, CDR2 FQGNSA. The CDR3 totals 13 residues. Trimming took off 5 bases at V and 5 bases at J, with 13 bases between the two ends.

The V call is TRBV18, the J call TRBJ1-2; TRBD1 agrees at 7 bases. J lost 4 bases, V lost 1 base, and 0 bases had no gene match. This CDR3 region has 13 residues. Germline CDR1 reads KGHSH; CDR2 reads LQKENI. The CDR3 DNA follows: TGTGCCAGCTCACCACGGGACAGCTATGGCTACACCTTC. It is translated as CASSPRDSYGYTF.

This chain joins TRBV19 and TRBJ2-1, with a tentative D call TRBD1 (6 bases). The CDR3 runs to 13 residues. Between the trimmed V and J ends, which lost 6 bases and 6 bases, there was a span of 12 bases. Germline V gene lookup returns CDR1 LNHDA and CDR2 SQIVND (reference sequence). CDR3 region: CASSSQGSNEQFF. The DNA for the CDR3 is TGTGCCAGTAGCTCACAGGGTTCCAATGAGCAGTTCTTC.

The V gene is TRBV2, the J gene TRBJ2-7, with 10 bases matching TRBD2. The CDR3 consists of 15 residues. Per germline, CDR1 SNHLY and CDR2 FYNNEI. The V segment lost 7 bases and the J segment 4 bases; nucleotides outside the gene matches: 10. This chain's CDR3 is CASTQGASGSYEQYF. The CDR3 region has the DNA TGTGCCAGCACCCAAGGGGCTAGCGGGAGTTACGAGCAGTACTTC.

The rearrangement links TRBV19 to TRBJ1-5, with 7 bases that match TRBD1. The CDR3 runs to 14 residues. Germline lookup yields CDR1 LNHDA and CDR2 SQIVND (reference sequence). J was trimmed by 1 base and V by 6 bases; bases with no gene match: 3. Here the CDR3 reads CASRPTGSNQPQHF. As DNA, the CDR3 is TGTGCCAGTAGGCCGACAGGGAGCAATCAGCCCCAGCATTTT.

The chain couples TRBV7-8 to TRBJ2-1; D might be TRBD2 (6 bases). The germline V and J ends were trimmed by 7 bases and 4 bases, with 11 bases remaining between them. Germline V gene lookup returns CDR1 SGHVS and CDR2 FQNEAQ. This CDR3 has 13 amino acids. The CDR3 nucleotides read TGTGCCAGCACCGCGGGGCAGTACAATGAGCAGTTCTTC. It is translated as CASTAGQYNEQFF.

About this clone itself: The sample holds other DNA sequences that translate to the same CDR3. The genes are TRBV29-1 and TRBJ2-1; D ambiguous. The ends were cut back, 2 bases at V and 0 bases at J, with 5 bases in the middle. The CDR3 extends over 13 amino acids. CDR1 is SQVTM and CDR2 is ANQGSEA in the germline V gene. CDR3 in DNA: TGCAGCGTTGAACGGTCCTCCTACAATGAGCAGTTCTTC. This gives the protein CSVERSSYNEQFF.

This clone was seen once. This rearrangement joins TRBV9 to TRBJ2-5, with 8 nucleotides matching TRBD2. The CDR3 loop spans 16 amino acids. Germline CDR1 SGDLS, CDR2 YYNGEE. V gave up 0 bases and J gave up 5 bases; unmatched junction bases: 9. CDR3 DNA: TGTGCCAGCAGCGTAGGGGGTAGCGGGAAGTGGGAGACCCAGTACTTC. It encodes CASSVGGSGKWETQYF.